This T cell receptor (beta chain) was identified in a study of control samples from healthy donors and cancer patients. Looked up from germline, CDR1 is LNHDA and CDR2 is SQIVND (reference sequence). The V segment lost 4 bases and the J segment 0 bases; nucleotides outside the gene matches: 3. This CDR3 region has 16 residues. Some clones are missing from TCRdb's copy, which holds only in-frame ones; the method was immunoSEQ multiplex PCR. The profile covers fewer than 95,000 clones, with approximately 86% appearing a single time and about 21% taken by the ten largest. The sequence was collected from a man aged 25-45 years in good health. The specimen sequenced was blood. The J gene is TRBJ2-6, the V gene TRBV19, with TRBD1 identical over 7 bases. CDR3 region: CASSTWTGSGANVLTF. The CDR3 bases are TGTGCCAGTAGTACCTGGACAGGCTCTGGGGCCAACGTCCTGACTTTC.